Presented here are 5 T cell receptor beta chains from one specimen sequenced in a study of identical twins. A single record per CDR3 protein comes from TCRdb applying MiXCR to the 5' RACE reads. The sample lists fewer than 550,000 distinct CDR3 sequences; about 13% were seen once. This sample was shared with a second study, whose subject was yellow fever vaccine responses in identical twins.

The sequencing input was CD4+ T cells sorted from blood. These receptors came from a woman between 18 and 29 years old in good health.

The chain employs TRBV13 and TRBJ2-1, with 13 bases lining up with TRBD2. CDR1 PRHDT and CDR2 FYEKMQ come from the germline V gene (reference sequence). There are 16 residues in the CDR3. Trimming removed 8 bases from V and 4 bases from J; junction bases left unmatched: 8. In DNA form, the CDR3 reads TGTGCCAGCGGCCTAGGACTAGCGGGGGTGTACAATGAGCAGTTCTTC. It specifies CASGLGLAGVYNEQFF.

The V call is TRBV24-1, the J call TRBJ1-2; 8 bases fit TRBD1. Trimming at V came to 0 bases and at J to 4 bases, leaving 0 bases not matched to a gene. The V gene's germline CDR1 is KGHDR and CDR2 SFDVKD. The CDR3 totals 14 residues. As DNA, the CDR3 is TGTGCCACCAGTGATTTGGGGACAGGCTATGGCTACACCTTC. Translation gives CATSDLGTGYGYTF.

This clonotype occurred many times. V gene TRBV12-3 or TRBV12-4 combines with J gene TRBJ2-7; tentatively, D is TRBD1 (5 bases). There are 13 residues in the CDR3. V lost 5 bases to trimming and J lost 0 bases, with 8 bases between them. The CDR3, as DNA: TGTGCCAGCAGTCCGACAGTCTCCTACGAGCAGTACTTC. Amino acid sequence: CASSPTVSYEQYF.

In this sample, this clonotype turned up a few times. The CDR3 DNA sequence: TGTGCCAGCATAGAGCTAGCGGGGGGGCGCACAGATACGCAGTATTTT. It specifies CASIELAGGRTDTQYF. The gene calls are TRBV2 and TRBJ2-3; 12 positions agree with TRBD2. J lost 1 base, V lost 7 bases, and 6 bases had no gene match. The CDR3 has 16 residues. Germline CDR1 reads SNHLY; CDR2 reads FYNNEI.

The chain links TRBV20-1 to TRBJ2-7, with 11 bases lining up with TRBD2. The junction had 2 bases not matched to a gene; V was cut back by 4 bases and J by 0 bases. Looked up from germline, CDR1 is DFQATT and CDR2 is SNEGSKA (reference sequence). The length of the CDR3 is 14 residues. CDR3 bases: TGCAGTGCTATGACTAGCGGGGTCTCCTACGAGCAGTACTTC. Protein product: CSAMTSGVSYEQYF.